A single sample is the source of the 13 T cell receptor beta chains below, sequenced in a study of T cell repertoires in cytomegalovirus infection. These receptors lack a known antigen. TCRdb independently ran MiXCR on the reads; one entry per CDR3 protein. In the table there are about 900,000 distinct CDR3 sequences, roughly 31% of which are singletons. Sequenced material: cultured CD8+ T cells from PBMCs, taken from culture after CMV antigen stimulation. The receptor source for this set is a human donor in good health (CMV status not recorded). Some clones in this sample may be carry-over from other donors' samples.

V is TRBV20-1 and J is TRBJ1-2; the D is unclear. V was trimmed by 1 base and J by 1 base, leaving 13 bases between them. Germline V CDR1 and CDR2: DFQATT, SNEGSKA (reference sequence). This CDR3 comprises 15 residues. CDR3 DNA sequence: TGCAGTGCTAGAGCTCAGGACGGACTTAACTATGGCTACACCTTC. This translates into CSARAQDGLNYGYTF.

The CDR3 DNA reads as TGTGCCACACTCTCCGGGACTAGGGAGGGAGATACGCAGTATTTT. This gives the protein CATLSGTREGDTQYF. The rearrangement links TRBV6-8 to TRBJ2-3; TRBD2 agrees at 8 bases. J gave up 5 bases and V 10 bases, and 14 bases lay outside the gene matches. The CDR3 loop spans 15 amino acids. Germline V gene data show CDR1 as MNHGY and CDR2 as SAAAGT.

This clonotype has a single count. One end of the junction fails to match germline, which may point to a read error. This chain links TRBV7-2 with TRBJ2-7, with D unclear. The CDR3 covers 13 residues. CDR1 SGHTA and CDR2 FQGNSA come from the germline V gene. CDR3: CANSFWERYEQYF. The CDR3 bases are TGTGCCAACAGCTTTTGGGAAAGGTACGAGCAGTACTTC.

This clonotype was detected a few times. The rearrangement joins TRBV2 to TRBJ2-7, with 8 bases that match TRBD1. The CDR3 is 13 amino acids. CDR1 is SNHLY and CDR2 is FYNNEI in the germline V gene. CDR3 amino acids: CAVPGDRPYEQYF. For the CDR3, the DNA is TGTGCAGTCCCGGGGGACAGGCCTTACGAGCAGTACTTC.

This clonotype appeared a few times. The V gene is TRBV19, the J gene TRBJ2-5; 10 nucleotides line up with TRBD1. Germline V gene data show CDR1 as LNHDA and CDR2 as SQIVND (reference sequence). This CDR3 spans 13 amino acids. V lost 9 bases, J lost 6 bases, and 7 bases stayed unmatched. In DNA form, the CDR3 reads TGTGCCAGCGAGGACAGGGGGATGAAGACCCAGTACTTC. Its translation is CASEDRGMKTQYF.

The J gene is TRBJ2-4, the V gene TRBV4-2; D uncertain. The germline V gene has CDR1 LGHNA and CDR2 YNFKEQ. The CDR3 sequence is 19 residues long. V lost 2 bases to trimming and J lost 4 bases, with 24 bases between them. The CDR3 DNA sequence: TGTGCCAGCAGCCAAATCCCCGGGCAGCAACTCCAATTTAAAAACATTCAGTACTTC. It encodes CASSQIPGQQLQFKNIQYF.

The chain couples TRBV27 to TRBJ2-1; 14 bases are shared with TRBD2. The CDR3 runs to 15 residues. The germline gives CDR1 MNHEY, CDR2 SMNVEV (reference sequence). After removal of 6 bases from V and 7 bases from J, the junction contained 5 bases not matched to a gene. As DNA, the CDR3 is TGTGCCAGCAGGACTAGCGGGGGGGCGCAAAATGAGCAGTTCTTC. Protein product: CASRTSGGAQNEQFF.

This chain connects TRBV12-3 or TRBV12-4 to TRBJ1-6; TRBD1 matches at 8 bases. The CDR3 sequence is 15 residues long. The junction had 7 bases not matched to a gene; V was cut back by 7 bases and J by 5 bases. CDR3 protein: CASKSGQGHNSPLHF. CDR3 DNA sequence: TGTGCCAGCAAATCCGGACAGGGTCATAATTCACCCCTCCACTTT.

This clonotype has a handful of counts. The chain couples TRBV4-1 to TRBJ1-5, with 9 nucleotides matching TRBD1. The CDR3 is 15 residues long. Per germline, CDR1 MGHRA and CDR2 YSYEKL. Trimming removed 2 bases from V and 11 bases from J; junction bases left unmatched: 10. CDR3 coding DNA: TGCGCCAGCAGCCAATATGGGACAGGGTCTGGCGCCCAGCATTTT. Encoded protein: CASSQYGTGSGAQHF.

The chain joins TRBV27 to TRBJ2-3; the D call may be TRBD1 or TRBD2 (6 bases each). With 7 bases removed from V and 2 bases from J, the gap between germline ends came to 19 bases. CDR1 is MNHEY and CDR2 is SMNVEV in the germline V gene (reference sequence). This CDR3 region has 16 residues. This CDR3 is CASTFGGAALTDTQYF. The CDR3 DNA follows: TGTGCCAGCACCTTCGGGGGCGCAGCACTCACAGATACGCAGTATTTT.

In its sample, this clonotype was seen a few times. V is TRBV7-9 and J is TRBJ1-2; no definite D call. The CDR3 is 12 amino acids. Trimming took off 6 bases at V and 4 bases at J, with 9 bases between the two ends. Germline V CDR1 and CDR2: SEHNR, FQNEAQ (reference sequence). CDR3 coding DNA: TGTGCCAGCAGGCCCGCTCCCTATGGCTACACCTTC. It codes for CASRPAPYGYTF.

The rearrangement uses TRBV6-5 and TRBJ2-7; weak D call: TRBD1 (6 bases). Trimming cost V 5 bases and J 5 bases, with 19 bases left between them. The CDR3 covers 15 residues. The V gene's germline CDR1 is MNHEY and CDR2 SVGAGI. The CDR3 coding sequence is TGTGCCAGCAGTCCCACCGGGTCTCCAGGGGACGAGCAGTACTTC. Amino acid sequence: CASSPTGSPGDEQYF.

This clonotype has a handful of counts. The rearrangement links TRBV5-4 to TRBJ2-7; D is possibly TRBD1 (6 bases). Germline values: CDR1 SGHNT, CDR2 YYREEE (reference sequence). Trimming pared 6 bases from V and 2 bases from J, leaving 15 bases between. The CDR3 is 14 residues long. The CDR3 region has the DNA TGTGCCAGCACCAGAACAGGGAATGCCTACGAGCAGTACTTC. Protein product: CASTRTGNAYEQYF.